The entry that follows covers one T cell receptor beta chain sequence. Its specificity is unknown. The data were produced by immunoSEQ multiplex PCR, yet TCRdb's version contains in-frame clones alone and is incomplete. Of about 63,000 clones in the sample, about 80% were seen once. Collection occurred without any documented infections or immune events in donors. The sample belongs to a study of identifying expanded T cells in peripheral blood. Study-level results: Differentially abundant clones: roughly 1.2 between replicates, about 17 at around 15 days, approximately 18 at four. Variance in clone template counts between two-week samples significantly increased with total template count across all healthy donors.

The trim removed 6 bases at V and 4 bases at J, leaving 8 bases unmatched. Germline CDR1 and CDR2: SEHNR and FQNEAQ (reference sequence). The length of the CDR3 is 14 residues. This TCR was sampled from a person aged 18 to 70 in good health. The rearrangement links TRBV7-9 to TRBJ1-1, with 7 bases fitting TRBD1. The sequenced material came from blood. CDR3 residues: CASRPTGDTTEAFF. CDR3 coding DNA: TGTGCCAGCAGACCCACAGGGGATACCACTGAAGCTTTCTTT.